The 17 T cell receptor beta chains presented below share a single source sample, sequenced in a study of CD8+CD57+ T cells in acquired aplastic anemia. CDR3 and TCR beta VDJ profiling relied on genomic DNA as the template. TCRdb ran MiXCR on the reads and lists one entry per CDR3 protein. The table lists about 68,000 distinct CDR3 sequences, under 65% of them singletons. Sequences were obtained from sorted CD4+, CD8+, or CD8+CD57+ T cells (not recorded which) from PBMCs. These receptors were collected from a human donor in good health, serving as a control.

V is TRBV7-2 and J is TRBJ2-4; D ambiguous. The CDR3 has 13 residues. Trimming removed 3 bases from V and 6 bases from J, with 9 bases in between. Germline CDR1 is SGHTA and CDR2 is FQGNSA. Here the CDR3 DNA reads TGTGCCAGCAGCTTGAAGGCAGCAAACATTCAGTACTTC. Translation gives CASSLKAANIQYF.

This clonotype was detected a few times. The V and J genes are TRBV29-1 and TRBJ1-2, with 7 bases lining up with TRBD1. With V trimmed by 1 base and J by 5 bases, 7 bases remained unmatched. The CDR3 extends over 14 amino acids. Germline CDR1 and CDR2: SQVTM and ANQGSEA. As DNA, the CDR3 is TGCAGCGTTGAAGCCCCGTCGGGACAGTATGGCTACACCTTC. Residues: CSVEAPSGQYGYTF.

The chain couples TRBV2 to TRBJ2-3, with TRBD2 matching over 10 bases. CDR1 and CDR2 (germline): SNHLY, FYNNEI. V lost 6 bases and J lost 6; bases outside the gene matches: 15. The CDR3 contains 17 residues. CDR3: CASSTRLAGRGRDTQYF. The DNA of the CDR3 is TGTGCCAGCAGCACCCGACTAGCGGGCAGGGGGAGGGATACGCAGTATTTT.

V usage is TRBV2 and J usage is TRBJ1-6; D call uncertain. Between the trimmed V and J ends, which lost 6 bases and 9 bases, there was a span of 12 bases. CDR1 and CDR2 from the germline V gene are SNHLY and FYNNEI. The CDR3 has 13 amino acids. CDR3 nucleotides: TGTGCCAGCAGGGAGGAATCGCGTTCACCCCTCCACTTT. It is translated as CASREESRSPLHF.

V is TRBV28 and J is TRBJ1-2; no clear D. CDR3 length: 12 amino acids. Trimming stripped 6 bases from V and 4 bases from J, with 9 bases between. Germline-derived CDR1 and CDR2 are MDHEN and SYDVKM. For the CDR3, the DNA is TGTGCCAGCAGCCAGAATATCTATGGCTACACCTTC. This translates into CASSQNIYGYTF.

This chain links TRBV29-1 with TRBJ2-7; D gene uncertain. Germline lookup yields CDR1 SQVTM and CDR2 ANQGSEA. The ends were cut back, 4 bases at V and 5 bases at J, with 6 bases in the middle. This CDR3 has 10 amino acids. The CDR3 loop is CSVAADEQYF. CDR3 DNA sequence: TGCAGCGTTGCAGCCGACGAGCAGTACTTC.

Details on this clonotype: This may be a read error, as it is one base from a much larger clone. The V and J genes are TRBV19 and TRBJ1-1; D remains unclear. Germline CDR1 is LNHDA and CDR2 is SQIVND (reference sequence). V lost 9 bases to trimming and J lost 3 bases, with 20 bases between them. The CDR3 contains 15 residues. The CDR3 nucleotides are TGTGCCAGCAGCTTGGTCTGGGGAGCGGACACTGAAGCTTTCTTT. It is translated as CASSLVWGADTEAFF. Full variable domain (missing parts from reference TRBV19 and TRBJ1-1): DGGITQSPKYLFRKEGQNVTLSCEQNLNHDAMYWYRQDPGQGLRLIYYSQIVNDFQKGDIAEGYSVSREKKESFPLTVTSAQKNPTAFYLCASSLVWGADTEAFFGQGTRLTVV.

Ten or more counts support this clonotype. The J gene is TRBJ2-7, the V gene TRBV9, with 11 bases that match TRBD2. CDR3 size: 15 residues. Trimming at V came to 2 bases and at J to 2 bases, leaving 3 bases not matched to a gene. The germline CDR1 and CDR2 sequences are SGDLS and YYNGEE. This CDR3 is CASSVGTSGPYEQYF. The CDR3 DNA reads as TGTGCCAGCAGCGTCGGGACTAGCGGTCCCTACGAGCAGTACTTC.

The gene calls are TRBV24-1 and TRBJ2-1; D is undetermined. The CDR3 extends over 13 amino acids. CDR1 and CDR2 (germline): KGHDR, SFDVKD. The V and J ends lost 5 bases and 5 bases respectively, with 9 bases between them. The CDR3 region is CATSASDNNEQFF. CDR3 nucleotides: TGTGCCACCAGTGCCTCAGATAACAATGAGCAGTTCTTC.

This clonotype was seen at least ten times. The chain carries TRBV4-1 and TRBJ1-2; 11 bases line up with TRBD1. This CDR3 comprises 17 residues. Germline CDR1 is MGHRA and CDR2 is YSYEKL. V lost 0 bases and J lost 1; bases outside the gene matches: 4. CDR3 coding DNA: TGCGCCAGCAGCCAAGACCGGACAGGGGGCCTTAACTATGGCTACACCTTC. Translating gives CASSQDRTGGLNYGYTF.

This clonotype was detected once. The chain has TRBV5-1 and TRBJ2-5; 10 bases agree with TRBD2. V dropped 2 bases and J dropped 2; count of bases not matched to a gene: 3. Germline values: CDR1 SGHRS, CDR2 YFSETQ. The CDR3 covers 15 residues. The CDR3 DNA follows: TGCGCCAGCAGCTTAAGCGGGGGGGCACAAGAGACCCAGTACTTC. It is translated as CASSLSGGAQETQYF.

This clonotype has more than one count but fewer than ten. This may come from a read error, since a much larger clone is one base off. The CDR3 DNA follows: TGTGCCAGCAGCTTGGCAGCAGATTACGAGCAGTGCTTC. It specifies CASSLAADYEQCF. The chain has TRBV5-4 and TRBJ2-7; D gene uncertain. The CDR3 has 13 amino acids. Germline-derived CDR1 and CDR2 are SGHNT and YYREEE (reference sequence).

CDR3 sequence (DNA): TGTGCCAGCAGCTCGGGACTAGCGGGGGCCTCCTACGAGCAGTACTTC. As protein: CASSSGLAGASYEQYF. This chain uses TRBV7-6 with TRBJ2-7; 14 positions match TRBD2. This CDR3 contains 16 residues. The V segment lost 4 bases and the J segment 0 bases; nucleotides outside the gene matches: 2. Germline CDR1 and CDR2: SGHVS and FNYEAQ.

This chain uses TRBV24-1 with TRBJ1-6, with TRBD1 matching 7 bases. The CDR3 consists of 16 residues. Germline CDR1 reads KGHDR; CDR2 reads SFDVKD. V shed 1 base, J shed 5 bases, and the junction held 4 bases outside the gene matches. The CDR3 spells CATSDFGDSHNSPLHF. CDR3 DNA sequence: TGTGCCACCAGTGATTTCGGGGACAGTCATAATTCACCCCTCCACTTT.

The table lists this clonotype with many counts. J is TRBJ1-1 and V is TRBV12-3 or TRBV12-4; a weak D match, TRBD1 (6 bases). Trimming removed 5 bases at V and 5 bases at J, with 15 bases between. This CDR3 spans 14 amino acids. This chain's CDR3 is CASSLEGGWTEAFF. CDR3 bases: TGTGCCAGCAGTCTTGAGGGGGGGTGGACTGAAGCTTTCTTT.

Relative to its sample, this clonotype is medium-sized. This CDR3 reads CASSVTGDEQYF. CDR3 DNA sequence: TGTGCCAGCAGCGTAACGGGCGACGAGCAGTACTTC. The chain combines TRBV7-9 with TRBJ2-7; no clear D gene. V lost 5 bases and J lost 5, with 10 bases in between. This CDR3 is 12 amino acids long. Per the germline V gene, CDR1 is SEHNR and CDR2 is FQNEAQ (reference sequence).

The rearrangement uses TRBV14 and TRBJ1-2, with 7 bases that match TRBD1. Germline V gene lookup returns CDR1 SGHDN and CDR2 FVKESK. The trim removed 6 bases at V and 6 bases at J, leaving 4 bases unmatched. The CDR3 sequence is 12 residues long. This chain's CDR3 is CASSSGGNGYTF. CDR3 bases: TGTGCCAGCAGTTCAGGGGGAAATGGCTACACCTTC.